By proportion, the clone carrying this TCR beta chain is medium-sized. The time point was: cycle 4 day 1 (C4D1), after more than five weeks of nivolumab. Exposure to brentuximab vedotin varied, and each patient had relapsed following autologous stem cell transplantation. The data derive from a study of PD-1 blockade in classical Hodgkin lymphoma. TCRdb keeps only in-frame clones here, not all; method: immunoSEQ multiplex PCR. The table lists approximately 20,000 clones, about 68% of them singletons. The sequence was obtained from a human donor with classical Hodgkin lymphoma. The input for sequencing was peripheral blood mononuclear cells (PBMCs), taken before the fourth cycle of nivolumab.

The CDR3, as DNA: TGTGCCAGCAGCCAAGGGGTACCGGCAAACATTCAGTACTTC. It encodes CASSQGVPANIQYF. This rearrangement joins TRBV14 to TRBJ2-4; unclear D gene. The CDR3 loop spans 14 amino acids. The V and J ends lost 1 base and 6 bases respectively, with 10 bases between them. Germline CDR1 is SGHDN and CDR2 is FVKESK.